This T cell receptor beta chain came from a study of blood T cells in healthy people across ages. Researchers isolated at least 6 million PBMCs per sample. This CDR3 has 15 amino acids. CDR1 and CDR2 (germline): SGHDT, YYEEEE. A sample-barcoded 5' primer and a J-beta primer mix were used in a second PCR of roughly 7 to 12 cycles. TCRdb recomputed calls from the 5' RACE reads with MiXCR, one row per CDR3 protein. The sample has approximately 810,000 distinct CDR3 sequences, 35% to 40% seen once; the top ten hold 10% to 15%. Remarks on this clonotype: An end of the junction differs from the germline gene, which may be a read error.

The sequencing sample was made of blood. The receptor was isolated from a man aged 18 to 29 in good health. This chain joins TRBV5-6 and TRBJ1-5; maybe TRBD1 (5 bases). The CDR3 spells CVSSPGMTASQPQHF. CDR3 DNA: TGTGTCAGCAGCCCCGGTATGACAGCCAGTCAGCCCCAGCATTTT.